What follows is one T cell receptor beta chain and its context. This sample was taken from a study of blood T cell repertoires in COVID-19. The CDR3 contains 15 residues. V lost 2 bases to trimming and J lost 5 bases; unmatched junction nucleotides: 6. Germline values: CDR1 LGHNA, CDR2 YNFKEQ. Assay: immunoSEQ multiplex PCR; the TCRdb copy retains only in-frame clones and omits some. The sample contains 150,000 to 200,000 clones, around 90% of which appear only once. This chain connects TRBV4-2 to TRBJ2-1; 7 nucleotides agree with TRBD2. Material for sequencing was peripheral blood. The sequence was obtained from a man aged 45-65 years with acute or convalescent COVID-19. DNA of the CDR3: TGTGCCAGCAGCCAAAGGCGCGGGGGTAACAATGAGCAGTTCTTC. Translated, it gives CASSQRRGGNNEQFF.